These T cell receptor beta chains were read from a single sample in a study of T cells in Graves' hyperthyroidism and ophthalmopathy. Each CDR3 protein gets one entry after TCRdb re-called the multiplex PCR reads with MiXCR. The sample contains hundreds of thousands of distinct CDR3 sequences, over 15% of which appear only once. Sequenced: blood. The receptors come from a woman between 18 and 29 years old with Graves' hyperthyroidism. Each CDR3 is given with its conserved first and last residue. Fields, in order: CDR3 protein, clone size, D gene, J gene, V gene. A D gene is named only where the DNA matches it firmly. Clone size is stated in some rows and not others, as once, few, many or a class when expanded.

CASSSPAGQINSPLHF,-,-,TRBJ1-6,TRBV7-9
CASSGDDRRKSSGTYNEQFF,-,-,TRBJ2-1,TRBV6-1
CASTLSGGLGNEQFF,few,TRBD2,TRBJ2-1,TRBV11-2
CASSLTGRGVMETQYF,many,-,TRBJ2-5,TRBV7-9
CASSTLAGGGNEQFF,many,TRBD2,TRBJ2-1,TRBV6-1
CASNSRDRGTYGYTF,-,TRBD1,TRBJ1-2,TRBV6-1
CASRGRVQAFF,-,-,TRBJ1-1,TRBV12-3/TRBV12-4
CSAPGDNEQFF,few,-,TRBJ2-1,TRBV29-1
CSVVLFEKVNTEAFF,-,-,TRBJ1-1,TRBV29-1
CVSSVEAGGTDTQYF,-,TRBD2,TRBJ2-3,TRBV9
CSAIRGLREKLFF,few,-,TRBJ1-4,TRBV20-1
CSCQDRDMNTEAFF,few,TRBD1,TRBJ1-1,TRBV20-1
CASSFRRQGAYGYTF,-,TRBD1,TRBJ1-2,TRBV12-3/TRBV12-4
CASSYGTEETQYF,many,TRBD1,TRBJ2-5,TRBV6-6
CASSAQGDGYTF,-,-,TRBJ1-2,TRBV27
CASSSAGRGGSYNEQFF,few,TRBD2,TRBJ2-1,TRBV7-2
CASSVEYRTAYGYTF,many,-,TRBJ1-2,TRBV6-1
CASSQGVLSSYNEQFF,-,-,TRBJ2-1,TRBV19
CAWSVRTSGTSISYNEQFF,-,TRBD2,TRBJ2-1,TRBV30
CASSPAQMGTEAFF,many,-,TRBJ1-1,TRBV18
CASSHKERQGGETQYF,many,TRBD1,TRBJ2-5,TRBV11-3
CSARGTGRGGTEAFF,few,-,TRBJ1-1,TRBV20-1
CASSPPGANYGYTF,few,-,TRBJ1-2,TRBV18
CASSQDPPSEDTQYF,many,-,TRBJ2-3,TRBV6-2/TRBV6-3
CASSQPGVTEAFF,few,-,TRBJ1-1,TRBV4-1
CATSSQGGGTEAFF,-,TRBD1,TRBJ1-1,TRBV24-1
CAGSSPWEGKNIQYF,few,TRBD2,TRBJ2-4,TRBV28
CASSEGTRELFF,-,-,TRBJ2-2,TRBV25-1
CSASTGSSNQPQHF,many,-,TRBJ1-5,TRBV20-1
CASSGGDSTGELFF,-,-,TRBJ2-2,TRBV6-2/TRBV6-3
CASSLAGRDTEAFF,few,-,TRBJ1-1,TRBV5-4
CASYTSYTGSAEAFF,few,-,TRBJ1-1,TRBV19
CASTRSSGANVLTF,many,-,TRBJ2-6,TRBV13
CAIWDSPGVEAFF,few,TRBD1,TRBJ1-1,TRBV10-3
CASTTRGRGYTF,many,-,TRBJ1-2,TRBV12-3/TRBV12-4
CASSARDQGPLYEQYF,many,-,TRBJ2-7,TRBV2
CASSLGRDGTEAFF,-,-,TRBJ1-1,TRBV5-1
CASSPDGTRYGYTF,many,-,TRBJ1-2,TRBV18
CASSRQGYEAFF,-,TRBD1,TRBJ1-1,TRBV5-4
CASSLVGGAVTDTQYF,many,TRBD2,TRBJ2-3,TRBV7-9
CASSSPATGGSAKTYNEQFF,many,-,TRBJ2-1,TRBV12-3/TRBV12-4
CASSGGTSGHNEQFF,many,TRBD2,TRBJ2-1,TRBV10-1
CASSIRGEQPQHF,few,-,TRBJ1-5,TRBV19
CASSIAGPFSSYNEQFF,few,-,TRBJ2-1,TRBV19
CSASRTDSYNEQFF,many,-,TRBJ2-1,TRBV20-1
CASSVSGSYEQYF,many,-,TRBJ2-7,TRBV28
CATSDPGDSHNEQFF,-,TRBD1,TRBJ2-1,TRBV24-1
CSVEDHGSITDTQYF,few,-,TRBJ2-3,TRBV29-1
CSAHRRTGELFF,-,-,TRBJ2-2,TRBV29-1
CASSPLGQGGAGNTIYF,-,TRBD1,TRBJ1-3,TRBV7-2
CASRGQGEAPLHF,-,TRBD1,TRBJ1-6,TRBV7-8
CSARDSRRAKNIQYF,many,-,TRBJ2-4,TRBV20-1
CASSLSSEQYF,-,-,TRBJ2-7,TRBV7-8
CSALSPGQNTGELFF,many,-,TRBJ2-2,TRBV20-1
CSASSSGGYNEQFF,few,TRBD2,TRBJ2-1,TRBV20-1
CASSSSAVNYGYTF,-,-,TRBJ1-2,TRBV7-9
CASSLLGGAGYGYTF,few,-,TRBJ1-2,TRBV12-3/TRBV12-4
CASSPTGGGSTGELFF,few,-,TRBJ2-2,TRBV13
CASTHGAGDLDEQYF,few,-,TRBJ2-7,TRBV6-1
CASSPSGSSETQYF,-,TRBD2,TRBJ2-5,TRBV2